Listed here are 19 T cell receptor beta chains from one sample, sequenced in a study of T cells after yellow fever vaccination. From the 5' RACE reads, TCRdb called clonotypes with MiXCR, one entry per CDR3 protein. The sample holds hundreds of thousands of distinct CDR3 sequences, roughly 14% seen once. The sequencing here drew on PBMCs, taken on the day of the yellow fever booster vaccination. These receptors were collected from a man aged 25 to 40 who received the YFV17D yellow fever vaccine.

This clonotype was counted only a few times. The V gene is TRBV6-7, the J gene TRBJ2-2; unclear D gene. TRBV6-7 is recorded as an ORF, its role being uncertain. V lost 4 bases and J 7 bases, leaving 10 bases between the germline ends. This CDR3 contains 13 residues. CDR3 sequence: CASSFKGDGELFF. The CDR3 region has the DNA TGTGCCAGCAGTTTCAAGGGCGACGGGGAGCTGTTTTTT.

Only a few counts were recorded for this clonotype. The CDR3 sequence: CSASFLPGETQYF. In DNA, the CDR3 is TGCAGTGCTAGTTTCCTCCCGGGAGAGACCCAGTACTTC. This rearrangement joins TRBV20-1 to TRBJ2-5; D is uncertain. Germline V CDR1 and CDR2: DFQATT, SNEGSKA (reference sequence). The CDR3 runs 13 residues. V gave up 3 bases and J gave up 4 bases, with 12 bases separating them.

The CDR3 protein is CASSVRAVGNTEAFF. The CDR3 region has the DNA TGTGCCAGCAGCGTACGGGCGGTGGGGAACACTGAAGCTTTCTTT. J is TRBJ1-1 and V is TRBV9; D ambiguous. Germline loops: CDR1 SGDLS, CDR2 YYNGEE. There are 15 residues in the CDR3. The V end lost 1 base, the J end lost 1 base, and 11 bases lay between the germline ends.

The chain is built from TRBV29-1 and TRBJ2-2, with D perhaps given as TRBD1 or TRBD2 (5 bases each). The CDR3 contains 13 residues. Trimming took off 3 bases at V and 3 bases at J, with 8 bases between the two ends. Per the germline V gene, CDR1 is SQVTM and CDR2 is ANQGSEA. CDR3 sequence reads: CSVDEGYTGELFF. The CDR3, as DNA: TGCAGCGTTGACGAGGGGTACACCGGGGAGCTGTTTTTT.

This chain connects TRBV6-2 or TRBV6-3 to TRBJ1-2, with D hard to call. The germline V and J ends were trimmed by 2 bases and 4 bases, with 2 bases remaining between them. Germline loops: CDR1 MNHEY, CDR2 SVGEGT. There are 11 residues in the CDR3. CDR3 amino acids: CASSYIYGYTF. The CDR3 DNA is TGTGCCAGCAGTTACATCTATGGCTACACCTTC.

This clonotype was seen a handful of times. The chain recombines TRBV29-1 with TRBJ1-4; TRBD1 might be the D (6 bases). V was cut by 6 bases and J by 4 bases, with 15 bases left in between. CDR3 length equals 14 residues. The germline V gene encodes CDR1 SQVTM and CDR2 ANQGSEA. CDR3 bases: TGCAGCGTGCTCGGAGGGGGGGTTAATGAAAAACTGTTTTTT. It specifies CSVLGGGVNEKLFF.

This clonotype was recorded once. V usage is TRBV25-1 and J usage is TRBJ2-5; TRBD2 matches 8 bases. Germline V gives CDR1 MGHDK, CDR2 SYGVNS. The CDR3 length is 14 residues. The junction had 8 bases not matched to a gene; V was cut back by 6 bases and J by 5 bases. The CDR3 spells CASSHGGGFETQYF. The CDR3 DNA is TGTGCCAGCAGCCACGGGGGGGGTTTCGAGACCCAGTACTTC.

This clonotype was detected only a few times. The chain combines TRBV23-1 with TRBJ2-7; 7 nucleotides align to TRBD1. TRBV23-1 is an ORF; its function is uncertain. The V segment lost 4 bases and the J segment 0 bases; nucleotides outside the gene matches: 6. The CDR3 totals 15 residues. The CDR3 protein is CASSPPGTASYEQYF. CDR3 nucleotides: TGCGCCAGCAGTCCACCGGGGACAGCCTCCTACGAGCAGTACTTC.

The table lists this clonotype with many counts. Germline and junction disagree at one end, which may indicate a read error. The chain joins TRBV18 to TRBJ2-7; D is undetermined. Germline V gene lookup returns CDR1 KGHSH and CDR2 LQKENI. CDR3 length: 12 residues. CDR3 sequence reads: CASSPGRYEQYF. The DNA of the CDR3 is TGCGCCAGCAGCCCAGGTCGCTACGAGCAGTACTTC.

This clonotype was detected a few times. The CDR3 DNA sequence: TGCAGTGCTGAAAACCGAAGGAGCTCCTACGAGCAGTACTTC. As protein: CSAENRRSSYEQYF. V usage is TRBV20-1 and J usage is TRBJ2-7; the D is unclear. The CDR3 extends over 14 amino acids. Germline V gene sequence: CDR1 DFQATT, CDR2 SNEGSKA (reference sequence). The ends were cut back, 5 bases at V and 0 bases at J, with 14 bases in the middle.

The chain employs TRBV7-2 and TRBJ2-5, with 9 bases matching TRBD2. Germline values: CDR1 SGHTA, CDR2 FQGNSA. V dropped 5 bases and J dropped 14; count of bases not matched to a gene: 18. The CDR3 spans 15 residues. The DNA of the CDR3 is TGTGCCAGCAGCCCAGGGGCTAGCGGGATTAGGGCCCCTTACTTC. It specifies CASSPGASGIRAPYF.

The CDR3 DNA reads TGTGCCACCAGCAGAGGGGCGGGAGGGAATAATGAGCAGTTCTTC. Residues: CATSRGAGGNNEQFF. The chain joins TRBV15 to TRBJ2-1; TRBD2 agrees at 9 bases. The CDR3 length is 15 residues. Germline values: CDR1 LNHNV, CDR2 YYDKDF (reference sequence). J lost 7 bases, V lost 1 base, and 5 bases had no gene match.

This rearrangement joins TRBV10-3 to TRBJ2-5; possibly TRBD2 for D (5 bases). CDR3 length: 15 residues. Germline-derived CDR1 and CDR2 are ENHRY and SYGVKD. V lost 4 bases, J lost 1 base, and 13 bases lay in between. The CDR3 here is CAISGGESVQETQYF. CDR3 coding DNA: TGTGCCATCAGTGGGGGAGAAAGTGTCCAAGAGACCCAGTACTTC.

The rearrangement uses TRBV18 and TRBJ2-5; 8 nucleotides line up with TRBD1. Germline lookup yields CDR1 KGHSH and CDR2 LQKENI. Germline trimming cut 4 bases from V and 7 bases from J; bases unmatched to any gene: 14. The CDR3 is made up of 16 amino acids. This chain's CDR3 is CASSREMGQAGGTQYF. In DNA, the CDR3 is TGTGCCAGCTCACGCGAAATGGGACAGGCTGGAGGGACCCAGTACTTC.

This clonotype was seen a few times. The chain links TRBV20-1 to TRBJ2-1; tentatively, D is TRBD2 (6 bases). This CDR3 spans 13 amino acids. The germline V gene encodes CDR1 DFQATT and CDR2 SNEGSKA (reference sequence). The ends were cut back, 2 bases at V and 8 bases at J, with 13 bases in the middle. DNA of the CDR3: TGCAGTGCTAGACGACAACTAGCCGATGAGCAGTTCTTC. Encoded protein: CSARRQLADEQFF.

The chain is built from TRBV20-1 and TRBJ1-3, with D possibly matching TRBD1 (5 bases). The ends were cut back, 5 bases at V and 4 bases at J, with 12 bases in the middle. The CDR3 covers 13 residues. Per the germline V gene, CDR1 is DFQATT and CDR2 is SNEGSKA (reference sequence). CDR3 coding DNA: TGCAGTGCTTCCCGACAGTCCGGAAACACCATATATTTT. As protein: CSASRQSGNTIYF.

The chain recombines TRBV12-3 or TRBV12-4 with TRBJ2-5; D not resolved. CDR3 length: 15 residues. Trimming cost V 6 bases and J 7 bases, with 21 bases left between them. CDR3 sequence reads: CASSSTWTARTTQYF. DNA for the CDR3: TGTGCCAGCAGCTCTACGTGGACCGCACGGACGACCCAGTACTTC.

V and J are TRBV19 and TRBJ1-1; D is ambiguous. Germline assignment: CDR1 LNHDA and CDR2 SQIVND (reference sequence). V dropped 8 bases and J dropped 3 bases, with 13 bases sitting between them. The CDR3 loop spans 13 amino acids. The CDR3 DNA sequence: TGTGCCAGTGCACGGGATAGGGACACTGAAGCTTTCTTT. This encodes CASARDRDTEAFF.

This clonotype was counted only a few times. CDR3 nucleotide sequence: TGTGCCAGCAGCTTCCTTTCGGACACTGAAGCTTTCTTT. This gives the protein CASSFLSDTEAFF. The gene calls are TRBV5-4 and TRBJ1-1, with D unresolved. Trimming took 2 bases from V and 3 from J, leaving 8 bases between them. This CDR3 spans 13 amino acids. Germline V CDR1 and CDR2: SGHNT, YYREEE (reference sequence).